Sequencing of this T cell receptor (beta chain) was carried out in a study of PD-1 blockade in classical Hodgkin lymphoma (dated by TCRdb to 2020 to 2022). With regard to the full study: Nivolumab dosing was 3 mg/kg intravenously every 2 weeks, continuing until either disease progression or unacceptable toxicity. The study used CyTOF and TCR beta sequencing to define a peripheral blood immune signature of response to PD-1 blockade in classical Hodgkin lymphoma.

The Qiagen DNeasy kit was used to extract genomic DNA from unsorted PBMCs and from the negatively selected CD4+ and CD8+ fractions. TCR beta CDR3 regions were amplified by immunoSEQ multiplex PCR using primers annealing to V and J segments. A synthetic immune receptor repertoire was used to minimize amplification bias, and any remaining bias was removed computationally after sequencing. As for how the authors treated the data: Custom Python scripts were used to quantify repertoire diversity as the Shannon entropy index. The unsorted, CD4+ and CD8+ repertoires were each analyzed separately, with the exception of combined analyses, where CD4+ and CD8+ sequences were merged in silico. A clone counted as expanded when the clone's frequency after treatment rose at least 2-fold relative to C1D1, and clones undetected at baseline were given a pseudocount of 0.5. Singleton clones were defined as clones with 0 or 1 copy at C1D1, and non-singleton clones were defined as clones with 2 or more copies. Clones expanded in unsorted samples were labelled as CD4+, CD8+ or unknown by matching protein sequences in sorted samples from the same patient. Wilcoxon tests on paired samples were used to test diversity changes from C1D1 to C4D1. TCRdb re-hosts the immuneACCESS table, in-frame sequences only. Its copies lack some clones; in the studies checked, an unresolved V gene accounts for under half of them, and the cause for the rest is not known. Clone size and V and J calls were adopted from that table, with D and trimming inferred from the DNA. This sample is represented by fewer than 25,000 clones; approximately 70% of them were singletons. Roughly 27% of the sample is taken by the ten largest.

The germline V gene (reference sequence) specifies SEHNR as CDR1 and FQNEAQ as CDR2. The cysteine opens and the phenylalanine closes a CDR3 of 15 amino acids. The retained sequence is limited to the CDR3, 45 bases, with the frame set at the first base. V sheds 1 base and J sheds 2 bases, leaving 11 bases between their ends. About this clone: The target of this receptor is not known. No base qualities exist here, and no much larger clone lies one base off it.

The investigation overall reported the following: Diversity was lower in patients who began nivolumab less than 1 year after ASCT, so these patients were left out of later analyses to avoid confounding by immune reconstitution. Baseline diversity similar to that of newly diagnosed patients was observed in trial patients achieving complete response, whereas significantly lower diversity was observed in partial responders and progressors. The study was restricted to a single clinical trial cohort, and the causes of repertoire differences, possibly disease activity or prior therapy, were left undefined. Baseline TCR diversity was reported as lower in newly diagnosed patients than in healthy donors, and lower still in relapsed/refractory patients. By C4D1, a significant rise was seen in CD4+ TCR diversity but not in CD8+ TCR diversity (p=0.0027 vs p=0.16), and the rise was most apparent among complete responders (p=0.02).

Sample time point, as interpreted from the label and publication: cycle 4 day 1 (C4D1), after five to seven weeks of nivolumab. Every trial patient had relapsed following autologous stem cell transplantation, and prior brentuximab vedotin exposure was what differed among cohorts A, B and C. A total of over 55 patients with relapsed/refractory classical Hodgkin lymphoma made up the trial cohort, and each patient's best overall response was complete response, partial response or progressive disease. In the multi-cohort phase II CheckMate 205 trial, trial patients received single-agent nivolumab. An independent review committee assessed best overall response using the 2007 International Working Group response criteria. Trial PBMCs were obtained immediately prior to nivolumab initiation (C1D1) and on therapy at cycle 2 day 1 and cycle 4 day 1. Peripheral blood was collected in 8 mL Vacutainer Cell Preparation Tubes, from which PBMCs were isolated by centrifugation and then cryopreserved.

This clonotype was sampled from a human donor with classical Hodgkin lymphoma. Recombination linked TRBV7-9 to TRBJ2-5; TRBD1 might be the D gene, on 5 matching bases. Specimen: peripheral blood mononuclear cells (PBMCs), collected before the fourth cycle of nivolumab. Read as DNA, the sequence is TGTGCCAGCAGCTTAGTTCTAGGGGCGCAAGAGACCCAGTACTTC. Its amino acids are CASSLVLGAQETQYF.